This TCR beta chain comes out of a study of blood T cell repertoires in COVID-19. Study details: Collection of acute and convalescent COVID-19 samples took place in the United States, Italy and Spain.

Profiling relied on immunoSEQ multiplex PCR, and the TCRdb table lists in-frame clones only, not all of them. The table lists about 180,000 clones, 88% of them singletons. V was trimmed by 4 bases and J by 4 bases, leaving 19 bases between them. The CDR3 runs to 17 residues. Germline V gene sequence: CDR1 MGHRA, CDR2 YSYEKL. This clonotype originated in a woman aged 30 to 39 with acute or convalescent COVID-19. The sequenced sample consisted of peripheral blood. The V gene is TRBV4-1, the J gene TRBJ1-4; unclear D gene. The CDR3 DNA reads as TGCGCCAGCAGCCCAACAAGCGGGATCGGATATAATGAAAAACTGTTTTTT. Encoded protein: CASSPTSGIGYNEKLFF.